This T cell receptor beta chain was observed in a study of T cell responses to AZD1222 COVID-19 vaccine. General study results and limits: The study found vaccine-associated CD4 TCRs spanning spike, dominant at 160-218 and 743-854. A rise in Spike-specific TCR breadth and depth followed two AZD1222 doses.

This CDR3 comprises 15 residues. V lost 0 bases and J lost 3; bases outside the gene matches: 1. Per the germline V gene, CDR1 is SGHVS and CDR2 is FQNEAQ. For this clone: Its antigen is unidentified.

TCRdb keeps only in-frame clones here, not all; method: immunoSEQ multiplex PCR. The sample has some 150,000 clones; just over 90% are singletons. The sequence derives from an adult in good health. This sequence joins TRBV7-8 and TRBJ2-1, with 8 bases identical to TRBD1. The material sequenced was peripheral blood, taken on day 0 of AZD1222 vaccination. CDR3 nucleotide sequence: TGTGCCAGCAGCTTAGCGGGACAGGTCTACAATGAGCAGTTCTTC. Amino acids: CASSLAGQVYNEQFF. The full variable domain, in which reference TRBV7-8 and TRBJ2-1 provide the parts outside the CDR3, is GAGVSQSPRYKVAKRGQDVALRCDPISGHVSLFWYQQALGQGPEFLTYFQNEAQLDKSGLPSDRFFAERPEGSVSTLKIQRTQQEDSAVYLCASSLAGQVYNEQFFGPGTRLTVL.